Following are 14 T cell receptor beta chains from one sample sequenced in a study of T-cell memory formation after mild COVID-19. TCRdb re-derived calls from the 5' RACE reads in MiXCR, one entry per CDR3 protein. The sample yields roughly 600,000 distinct CDR3 sequences, 15% to 20% seen once. Sequencing used PBMCs or a T cell subset sorted from them (not recorded which). All receptors come from an adult woman who had mild COVID-19 (a few samples of this study predate the infection). Cell type and time point are not known.

This clonotype has just a few counts. The chain recombines TRBV20-1 with TRBJ2-7; 10 bases map to TRBD2. The CDR3 is made up of 14 amino acids. Germline lookup yields CDR1 DFQATT and CDR2 SNEGSKA (reference sequence). Trimming at V came to 6 bases and at J to 2 bases, leaving 7 bases not matched to a gene. The CDR3 nucleotides are TGCAGTGCGACTCTAGCGGGGGTTGCCTACGAGCAGTACTTC. Translated, it gives CSATLAGVAYEQYF.

The chain has TRBV5-1 and TRBJ1-6; D ambiguous. Germline V lookup: CDR1 SGHRS, CDR2 YFSETQ. The CDR3 loop spans 15 amino acids. Between the trimmed V and J ends, which lost 3 bases and 5 bases, there was a span of 12 bases. CDR3 region: CASSWEGADNSPLHF. DNA for the CDR3: TGCGCCAGCAGCTGGGAGGGTGCCGATAATTCACCCCTCCACTTT.

J is TRBJ2-7 and V is TRBV6-6, with 9 bases lining up with TRBD1. Germline V lookup: CDR1 MNHNY, CDR2 SVGAGI (reference sequence). CDR3 length equals 14 residues. V lost 7 bases to trimming and J lost 1 base; unmatched junction nucleotides: 5. The CDR3 DNA reads TGTGCCAGCAACCGGGGGACAGGGTCCTACGAGCAGTACTTC. This sequence encodes CASNRGTGSYEQYF.

This clonotype was detected only a few times. J is TRBJ2-7 and V is TRBV12-3 or TRBV12-4, with a tentative D call TRBD2 (6 bases). V was shortened by 2 bases and J by 7 bases, with 15 bases between the two germline ends. The CDR3 is 14 residues long. The CDR3: CASSLRGDGGEQYF. DNA for the CDR3: TGTGCCAGCAGTTTAAGGGGTGATGGAGGGGAGCAGTACTTC.

This clonotype occurred a few times. This rearrangement joins TRBV12-3 or TRBV12-4 to TRBJ2-7; TRBD2 agrees at 7 bases. The CDR3 covers 15 residues. Unmatched junction bases numbered 11, after V lost 3 bases and J lost 6 bases. CDR3 loop: CASSFVAGAAAEQYF. The CDR3, as DNA: TGTGCCAGCAGTTTTGTGGCGGGAGCCGCTGCCGAGCAGTACTTC.

This clonotype showed up just a few times. The chain recombines TRBV2 with TRBJ2-7; 9 bases are a match to TRBD2. The germline V gene encodes CDR1 SNHLY and CDR2 FYNNEI. The CDR3 loop spans 15 amino acids. With 2 bases clipped from V and 4 bases from J, the junction kept 6 bases outside the gene matches. The CDR3 here is CASSEISSGIYEQYF. The CDR3 DNA sequence: TGTGCCAGCAGTGAAATATCTAGCGGGATTTACGAGCAGTACTTC.

There are a few counts of this clonotype. The CDR3 region has the DNA TGTGCCTGGCGCGCCGGAACCGATAACTATGGCTACACCTTC. This gives the protein CAWRAGTDNYGYTF. This chain joins TRBV30 and TRBJ1-2; no reliable D call. Per germline, CDR1 GTSNPN and CDR2 SVGIG (reference sequence). The CDR3 has 14 amino acids. V lost 5 bases to trimming and J lost 1 base, with 14 bases between them.

This chain connects TRBV7-9 to TRBJ2-7; 7 positions match TRBD1. With V trimmed by 5 bases and J by 0 bases, 10 bases remained unmatched. Per the germline V gene, CDR1 is SEHNR and CDR2 is FQNEAQ (reference sequence). The CDR3 covers 16 residues. CDR3 sequence reads: CASSQAWTGSSYEQYF. DNA for the CDR3: TGTGCCAGCAGCCAGGCCTGGACAGGTAGCTCCTACGAGCAGTACTTC.

CDR3 amino acids: CASSQDRPGSSTDTQYF. CDR3 in DNA: TGCGCCAGCAGCCAAGACCGCCCAGGGTCTAGCACAGATACGCAGTATTTT. The V and J genes are TRBV4-3 and TRBJ2-3, with D possibly being TRBD1 (5 bases). Trimming left V 0 bases short and J 0 bases short, with 13 bases between. The CDR3 runs 17 residues. Germline V gives CDR1 LGHNA, CDR2 YSLEER.

This clonotype was counted between two and nine times. The chain joins TRBV4-2 to TRBJ2-2; 7 bases map to TRBD1. Trimming cost V 1 base and J 6 bases; bases outside gene matches: 8. The germline V gene encodes CDR1 LGHNA and CDR2 YNFKEQ. The CDR3 loop spans 16 amino acids. The CDR3 loop reads CASSQAPRGRPGELFF. In DNA, the CDR3 is TGTGCCAGCAGCCAAGCACCGAGGGGGCGTCCCGGGGAGCTGTTTTTT.

In this sample, this clonotype turned up a few times. The chain joins TRBV12-3 or TRBV12-4 to TRBJ2-3; D not resolved. This CDR3 is built from 15 residues. The V end lost 8 bases, the J end lost 0 bases, and 15 bases lay between the germline ends. In DNA, the CDR3 is TGTGCCAGCCTTATGGGTCGAACTAGCACAGATACGCAGTATTTT. This codes for CASLMGRTSTDTQYF.

V usage is TRBV11-3 and J usage is TRBJ2-3; TRBD2 matches 8 bases. The V segment lost 5 bases and the J segment 5 bases; nucleotides outside the gene matches: 15. From germline, CDR1 is SGHNT and CDR2 YENEEA. This CDR3 is built from 17 residues. The chain's CDR3 is CASSLSGSGRGGDTQYF. The CDR3 DNA reads as TGTGCCAGCAGCCTCTCGGGGAGCGGGAGAGGGGGAGATACGCAGTATTTT.

The chain joins TRBV28 to TRBJ2-7; a weak D match, TRBD1 (5 bases). Between the trimmed V and J ends, which lost 6 bases and 2 bases, there was a span of 14 bases. Germline V gives CDR1 MDHEN, CDR2 SYDVKM. CDR3 size: 14 residues. The CDR3 sequence is CASSRRGATYEQYF. The CDR3, as DNA: TGTGCCAGCAGCCGTCGTGGGGCTACCTACGAGCAGTACTTC.

This clonotype was seen a few times. This chain joins TRBV3-1 and TRBJ2-5; D not resolved. CDR1 LGHDT and CDR2 YNNKEL come from the germline V gene (reference sequence). V lost 0 bases to trimming and J lost 4 bases, with 18 bases between them. This CDR3 has 17 residues. CDR3 DNA: TGTGCCAGCAGCCAAGATAACGCGGCGGAGACAAGAGAGACCCAGTACTTC. This translates into CASSQDNAAETRETQYF.